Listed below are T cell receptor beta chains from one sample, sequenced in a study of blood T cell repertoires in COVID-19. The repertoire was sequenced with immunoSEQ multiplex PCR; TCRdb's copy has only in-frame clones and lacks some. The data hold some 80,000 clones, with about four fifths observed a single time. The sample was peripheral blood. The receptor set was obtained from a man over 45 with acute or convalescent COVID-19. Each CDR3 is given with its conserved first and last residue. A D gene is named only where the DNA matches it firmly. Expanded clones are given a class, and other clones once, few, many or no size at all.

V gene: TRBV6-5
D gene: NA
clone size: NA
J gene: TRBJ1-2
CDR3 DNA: TGTGCCAGCAGTTACTCCCCGGGGATTTACTATGGCTACACCTTC
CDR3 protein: CASSYSPGIYYGYTF

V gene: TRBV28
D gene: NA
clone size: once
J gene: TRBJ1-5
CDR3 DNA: TGTGCCAGCAGCACTGGCAATCAGCCCCAGCATTTT
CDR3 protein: CASSTGNQPQHF

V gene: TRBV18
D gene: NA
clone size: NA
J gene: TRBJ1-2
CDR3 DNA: TGTGCCAGCTCACCACCGGCATTTAACTATGGCTACACCTTC
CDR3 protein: CASSPPAFNYGYTF

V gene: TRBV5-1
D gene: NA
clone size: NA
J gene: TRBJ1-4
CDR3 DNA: TGCGCCAGCAGCCCTCAGGGATACGAAAAACTGTTTTTT
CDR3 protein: CASSPQGYEKLFF

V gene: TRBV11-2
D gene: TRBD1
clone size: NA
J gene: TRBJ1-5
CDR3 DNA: TGTGCCAGCAGCCCCGGGACAGGGATTCAGCCCCAGCATTTT
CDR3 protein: CASSPGTGIQPQHF

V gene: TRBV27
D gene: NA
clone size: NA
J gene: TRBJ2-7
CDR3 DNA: TGTGCCAGCAGTGTAGACATCACCTACGAGCAGTACTTC
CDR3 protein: CASSVDITYEQYF

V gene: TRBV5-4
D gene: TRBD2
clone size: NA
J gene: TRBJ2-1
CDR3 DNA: TGTGCCAGCAGCCTCGGCGGGACTAGCGGGAGTTATGAGCAGTTCTTC
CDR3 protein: CASSLGGTSGSYEQFF

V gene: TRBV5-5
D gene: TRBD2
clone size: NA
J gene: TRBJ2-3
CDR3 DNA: TGTGCCAGCAGTTTTCATACTAGCGCCGATACGCAGTATTTT
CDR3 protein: CASSFHTSADTQYF

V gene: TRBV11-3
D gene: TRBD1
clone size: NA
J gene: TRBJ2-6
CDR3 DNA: TGTGCCAGCAGCTTAGGTCCCCTCCGGGACAGGGGGCCCGGGGCCAACGTCCTGACTTTC
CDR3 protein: CASSLGPLRDRGPGANVLTF

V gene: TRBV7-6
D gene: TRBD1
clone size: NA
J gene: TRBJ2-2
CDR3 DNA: TGTGCCAGCAGCCAAACAGGGGCGGTCACCGGGGAGCTGTTTTTT
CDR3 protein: CASSQTGAVTGELFF

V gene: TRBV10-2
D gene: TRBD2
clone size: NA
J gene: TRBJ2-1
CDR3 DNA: TGCGCCAGCAGTGATTTAGCGGGAGGCTATGAGCAGTTCTTC
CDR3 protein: CASSDLAGGYEQFF

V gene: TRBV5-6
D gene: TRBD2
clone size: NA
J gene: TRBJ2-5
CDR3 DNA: TGTGCCAGCAGCTTAGCGGGAGGTCCAGAGACCCAGTACTTC
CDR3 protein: CASSLAGGPETQYF

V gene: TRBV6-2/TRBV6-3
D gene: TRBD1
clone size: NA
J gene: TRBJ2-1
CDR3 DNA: TGTGCCAGCAGCCCGACAGGGGTAGTCAATGAGCAGTTCTTC
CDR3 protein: CASSPTGVVNEQFF

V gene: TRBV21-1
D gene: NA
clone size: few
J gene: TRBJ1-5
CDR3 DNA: TGTGCCAGCAGCAGCGACAGGGGCAATCAGCCCCAGCATTTT
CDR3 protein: CASSSDRGNQPQHF

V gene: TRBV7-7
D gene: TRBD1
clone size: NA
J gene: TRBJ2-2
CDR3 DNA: TGTGCCAGCAGCTCTGGACAGGGGACTGCCGGGGAGCTGTTTTTT
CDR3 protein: CASSSGQGTAGELFF